A single sample gave rise to the 2 T cell receptor beta chains below, sequenced in a study of cytomegalovirus exposure and HLA in healthy donors (dated by TCRdb to about 2017). Libraries were prepared through the immunoSEQ multiplex PCR assay. For the multiplex PCR, a mixture combining 60 forward primers for TCR Vbeta segments and 13 reverse primers for TCR Jbeta segments was used. Sourced from immuneACCESS, this table was stored by TCRdb with only in-frame sequences that have V and J called. A share of the clones is absent; for the studies checked, an unresolved V gene accounts for under half, and the remainder has no known explanation. The sample data list 130,000 or so clones, and approximately 84% of these were observed just once. The ten largest clones take up roughly 2.1% of the sample. Sequenced input: PBMCs. The receptors shown here come from a woman in her 40s in good health and CMV-seronegative.

This chain uses TRBV21-1 with TRBJ2-7; TRBD2 is taken as the D call from the table, unchecked against the DNA. TRBV21-1 represents a pseudogene. The CDR3 has 13 amino acids. CDR3 nucleotides: TGTGCCAGCAGCACGACTAGTAATCACGAGCAGTACTTC. Translating gives CASSTTSNHEQYF.

This chain joins TRBV2 and TRBJ1-5, with no clear D. Germline values: CDR1 SNHLY, CDR2 FYNNEI. This CDR3 is 12 amino acids long. Trimming took off 4 bases at V and 8 bases at J, with 9 bases between the two ends. The CDR3 coding sequence is TGTGCCAGCAGTGGAGGGAGGGAGCCCCAGCATTTT. Its protein product is CASSGGREPQHF.